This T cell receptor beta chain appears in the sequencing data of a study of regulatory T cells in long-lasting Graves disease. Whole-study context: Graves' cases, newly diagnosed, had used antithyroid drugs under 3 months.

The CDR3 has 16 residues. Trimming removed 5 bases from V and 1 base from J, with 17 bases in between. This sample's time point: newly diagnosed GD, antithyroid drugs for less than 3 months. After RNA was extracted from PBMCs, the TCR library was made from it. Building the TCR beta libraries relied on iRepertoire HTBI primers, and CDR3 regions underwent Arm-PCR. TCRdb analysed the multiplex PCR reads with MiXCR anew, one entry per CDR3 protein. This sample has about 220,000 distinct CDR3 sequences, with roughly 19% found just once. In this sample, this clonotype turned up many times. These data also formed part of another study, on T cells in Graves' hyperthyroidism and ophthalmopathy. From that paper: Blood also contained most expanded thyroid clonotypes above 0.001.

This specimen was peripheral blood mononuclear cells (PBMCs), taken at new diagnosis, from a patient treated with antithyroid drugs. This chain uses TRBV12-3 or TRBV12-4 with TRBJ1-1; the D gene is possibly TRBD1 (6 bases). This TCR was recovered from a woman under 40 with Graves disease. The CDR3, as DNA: TGTGCCAGCAGTCCCCGGGACATTCTAGGGAACACTGAAGCTTTCTTT. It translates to CASSPRDILGNTEAFF.